These T cell receptor beta chains were read from a single sample in a study of T cells in Graves' hyperthyroidism and ophthalmopathy. MiXCR, run by TCRdb on the multiplex PCR reads, gives a single entry per CDR3 protein. The data show about 180,000 distinct CDR3 sequences, 15% to 20% seen once. Sequenced sample: blood. The receptors here all came from a woman in her forties or fifties with Graves' hyperthyroidism. The CDR3 runs from the conserved cysteine through the conserved F or W. D genes are given only for firm matches. The size entry is marked missing in some rows and otherwise reads once, few, many or a size class.

clone size,D gene,J gene,V gene,CDR3 protein,CDR3 DNA
-,-,TRBJ1-1,TRBV6-9,CASSYRRNTEAFF,TGTGCCAGCAGTTACAGGCGGAACACTGAAGCTTTCTTT
many,-,TRBJ2-5,TRBV2,CASSEGTVQETQYF,TGTGCCAGCAGTGAGGGGACCGTACAAGAGACCCAGTACTTC
-,-,TRBJ1-1,TRBV27,CASRPTGQNTEAFF,TGTGCCAGCAGACCCACCGGACAAAACACTGAAGCTTTCTTT
many,-,TRBJ1-4,TRBV15,CATSRDRRGWVEKLFF,TGTGCCACCAGCAGAGATAGGCGAGGATGGGTTGAAAAACTGTTTTTT
many,TRBD1,TRBJ1-5,TRBV2,CASRDRDNSNQPQHF,TGTGCCAGCCGGGACAGAGATAATAGCAATCAGCCCCAGCATTTT
many,-,TRBJ1-1,TRBV5-8,CASEDREPEFTEAFF,TGTGCCAGCGAAGACCGTGAGCCCGAGTTTACTGAAGCTTTCTTT
many,TRBD1,TRBJ1-1,TRBV20-1,CSAFRQGASYTEAFF,TGCAGTGCCTTTCGACAGGGGGCGTCGTACACTGAAGCTTTCTTT
many,TRBD1,TRBJ1-1,TRBV5-4,CASSPRNRGTEAFF,TGTGCCAGCAGCCCGCGAAACAGGGGCACTGAAGCTTTCTTT
few,-,TRBJ1-1,TRBV4-3,CASRVSALNTEAFF,TGCGCCAGCAGAGTGAGTGCCCTGAACACTGAAGCTTTCTTT
few,TRBD1,TRBJ2-1,TRBV3-1,CASSHPGQGYEQFF,TGTGCCAGCAGCCATCCTGGACAGGGTTATGAGCAGTTCTTC
many,-,TRBJ1-1,TRBV7-8,CASSSGKAGLPEAFF,TGTGCCAGCAGCTCAGGAAAAGCGGGTCTCCCTGAAGCTTTCTTT
many,-,TRBJ2-6,TRBV5-6,CASSPFGFGGANVLTF,TGTGCCAGCAGCCCTTTCGGCTTCGGGGGGGCCAACGTCCTGACTTTC
-,-,TRBJ1-3,TRBV9,CASSVGEGASGNTTYF,-
many,-,TRBJ1-2,TRBV6-2/TRBV6-3,CASSYWRGGYTF,TGTGCCAGCAGTTACTGGAGAGGTGGCTACACCTTC
-,-,TRBJ2-5,TRBV6-6,CASSYSRQGGETQYF,TGTGCCAGCAGTTACTCCCGACAGGGAGGGGAGACCCAGTACTTC
many,-,TRBJ2-2,TRBV28,CASSIRGPGELFF,TGTGCCAGCAGTATTAGAGGGCCCGGGGAGCTGTTTTTT
many,TRBD1,TRBJ1-5,TRBV2,CASSEAGTVNQPQHF,TGTGCCAGCAGTGAAGCCGGGACAGTCAATCAGCCCCAGCATTTT
few,-,TRBJ1-5,TRBV19,CASSFRDTKERAPAFF,-
-,-,TRBJ2-3,TRBV5-1,CASSALGVTDTQYF,TGCGCCAGCAGCGCACTGGGTGTAACAGATACGCAGTATTTT
-,-,TRBJ2-5,TRBV7-9,CASSFSAETQYF,TGTGCCAGCAGCTTCAGCGCGGAGACCCAGTACTTC
many,-,TRBJ1-1,TRBV19,CASSMRGSGTEAFF,TGTGCCAGTAGTATGAGGGGGTCGGGAACTGAAGCTTTCTTT
-,TRBD1,TRBJ1-1,TRBV20-1,CSARDGRGPVTEAFF,TGCAGTGCTAGAGATGGCAGGGGGCCCGTTACTGAAGCTTTCTTT
many,TRBD1,TRBJ1-1,TRBV6-2/TRBV6-3,CASRFGTVPTEAFF,TGTGCCAGCAGATTCGGGACAGTACCCACTGAAGCTTTCTTT
many,TRBD2,TRBJ2-3,TRBV18,CASWTQLAGMTDTQYF,TGTGCCAGCTGGACTCAACTAGCGGGGATGACTGATACGCAGTATTTT
many,TRBD2,TRBJ2-5,TRBV7-2,CASSSGLAGAIQETQYF,TGTGCCAGCAGCTCGGGACTAGCGGGGGCCATCCAAGAGACCCAGTACTTC
-,-,TRBJ2-7,TRBV5-1,CASRLDLGEQYF,TGCGCCAGCAGATTGGACCTCGGGGAGCAGTACTTC
many,-,TRBJ2-2,TRBV6-1,CASSSNLGLASWSNTGELFF,TGTGCCAGCAGTTCGAACCTGGGACTGGCTTCTTGGTCGAACACCGGGGAGCTGTTTTTT
many,-,TRBJ2-7,TRBV3-1,CASSQDQAGSYEQYF,TGTGCCAGCAGCCAAGATCAAGCCGGGTCCTACGAGCAGTACTTC
many,-,TRBJ2-5,TRBV3-1,CASSQDPTRRETQYF,TGTGCCAGCAGCCAAGACCCCACTAGACGCGAGACCCAGTACTTC
-,TRBD1,TRBJ2-1,TRBV24-1,CATSDRQGGNEQFF,TGTGCCACCAGTGATCGACAGGGTGGCAATGAGCAGTTCTTC
many,-,TRBJ1-1,TRBV10-3,CAISESTVLNTEAFF,TGTGCCATCAGTGAGTCAACCGTCTTGAACACTGAAGCTTTCTTT
many,-,TRBJ1-1,TRBV4-1,CASSHPIRGTTAEYAEAFF,TGCGCCAGCAGCCACCCCATCAGGGGTACCACGGCGGAATACGCTGAAGCTTTCTTT
few,TRBD1,TRBJ2-2,TRBV6-1,CASSTRGRGRELFF,TGTGCCAGCAGTACGAGGGGGCGTGGGCGGGAGCTGTTTTTT
many,TRBD1,TRBJ1-4,TRBV29-1,CSVYGTGGGEKLFF,TGCAGCGTGTACGGGACAGGGGGCGGTGAAAAACTGTTTTTT
many,-,TRBJ1-4,TRBV3-1,CASSLLQGEKLFF,TGTGCCAGCAGCCTATTGCAGGGGGAAAAACTGTTTTTT
many,-,TRBJ2-2,TRBV7-9,CASSLIDNTGELFF,TGTGCCAGCAGCTTAATAGATAACACCGGGGAGCTGTTTTTT
-,TRBD1,TRBJ2-7,TRBV4-1,CASSPTGDEQYF,TGCGCCAGCAGCCCGACAGGGGACGAGCAGTACTTC
-,TRBD2,TRBJ2-5,TRBV5-1,CASSFPGGDQETQYF,TGCGCCAGCAGCTTTCCGGGAGGGGACCAAGAGACCCAGTACTTC
many,TRBD1,TRBJ1-1,TRBV19,CASSTGGLEAFF,TGTGCCAGTAGTACAGGGGGGCTAGAAGCTTTCTTT
-,TRBD1,TRBJ1-1,TRBV6-1,CASSEEPGQGGTEAFF,TGTGCCAGCAGTGAGGAACCGGGACAGGGGGGCACTGAAGCTTTCTTT
many,TRBD1,TRBJ1-5,TRBV27,CASSRDRGRNQPQHF,TGTGCCAGCAGCCGGGACAGGGGGCGGAATCAGCCCCAGCATTTT
many,TRBD2,TRBJ2-7,TRBV24-1,CATSDLAGSEQYF,TGTGCCACCAGTGATCTAGCGGGGTCCGAGCAGTACTTC
-,-,TRBJ2-7,TRBV20-1,CSARDPQGGYEQYF,TGCAGTGCTAGAGACCCCCAGGGGGGGTACGAGCAGTACTTC
-,TRBD1,TRBJ2-3,TRBV11-2,CASSLSRGLTTDTQYF,TGTGCCAGCAGCTTGAGCAGGGGGCTCACCACAGATACGCAGTATTTT
many,-,TRBJ2-6,TRBV2,CASSDRPSGANVLTF,TGTGCCAGCTCCGACAGACCCTCTGGGGCCAACGTCCTGACTTTC